This T cell receptor (beta chain) is drawn from a study of PD-L1 blockade in urothelial cancer. Sequencing was performed with immunoSEQ multiplex PCR; in TCRdb, only in-frame clones are kept and a portion is missing. This sample has tens of thousands of clones; around 81% occur once, and the top ten carry roughly 2.9%. The CDR3 consists of 13 residues. Trimming took 2 bases from V and 12 from J; bases not matched to a gene: 9. CDR1 GTSNPN and CDR2 SVGIG come from the germline V gene (reference sequence). Time point reported: pretreatment peripheral blood. The clonotype originates from a man aged 65 to 85 with urothelial cancer. Sequenced here: PBMCs, sampled around atezolizumab (anti-PD-L1) treatment. The chain employs TRBV30 and TRBJ1-4, with TRBD1 matching 7 bases. This CDR3 is CAWSKGQQRELFF. The CDR3 coding sequence is TGTGCCTGGAGTAAGGGACAGCAGAGGGAACTGTTTTTT.